These 29 T cell receptor beta chains were sequenced from one sample in a study of response to subunit inactivated influenza vaccine. TCRdb re-derived calls from the RT-PCR reads in MiXCR, one entry per CDR3 protein. The sample holds 650,000 or so distinct CDR3 sequences, roughly 15% seen once. The sequencing here drew on PBMCs from blood, taken around 15 days before vaccination. These receptors originate from a man in his fifties or sixties who received an inactivated influenza vaccine.

This clonotype was seen a handful of times. The chain couples TRBV9 to TRBJ1-5; D remains unclear. The CDR3 spans 17 residues. V was trimmed by 0 bases and J by 7 bases, leaving 20 bases between them. CDR1 and CDR2 (germline): SGDLS, YYNGEE. The CDR3 sequence: CASSVVKVGQVGQPQHF. DNA for the CDR3: TGTGCCAGCAGCGTAGTGAAGGTCGGGCAGGTCGGACAGCCCCAGCATTTT. The whole variable domain, filled in from reference TRBV9 and TRBJ1-5, reads DSGVTQTPKHLITATGQRVTLRCSPRSGDLSVYWYQQSLDQGLQFLIQYYNGEERAKGNILERFSAQQFPDLHSELNLSSLELGDSALYFCASSVVKVGQVGQPQHFGDGTRLSIL.

The chain employs TRBV27 and TRBJ2-1; either TRBD1 or TRBD2 may supply D (5 bases each). This CDR3 spans 14 amino acids. Germline assignment: CDR1 MNHEY and CDR2 SMNVEV (reference sequence). Trimming removed 8 bases from V and 1 base from J, with 12 bases in between. CDR3 in amino acids: CASLGEGSYNEQFF. CDR3 coding DNA: TGTGCCAGCCTGGGGGAAGGGTCCTACAATGAGCAGTTCTTC.

This clonotype has at least ten counts. The CDR3 nucleotides read TGTGCCAGCAGCTTCTTCGCGGGAGGAGTCAATGAGCAGTTCTTC. This translates into CASSFFAGGVNEQFF. This sequence joins TRBV7-9 and TRBJ2-1, with 8 bases identical to TRBD2. The V and J ends lost 3 bases and 6 bases, in that order; junction bases with no gene match: 7. Germline CDR1 is SEHNR and CDR2 is FQNEAQ (reference sequence). This CDR3 is built from 15 residues.

A few counts support this clonotype. The rearrangement joins TRBV6-4 to TRBJ2-1; 7 positions agree with TRBD1. V lost 5 bases and J lost 2; bases outside the gene matches: 6. The CDR3 extends over 15 amino acids. Germline loops: CDR1 MRHNA, CDR2 SNTAGT. The chain's CDR3 is CASSPDRVPYNEQFF. CDR3 DNA: TGTGCCAGCAGTCCCGACAGGGTTCCCTACAATGAGCAGTTCTTC.

V and J are TRBV6-2 or TRBV6-3 and TRBJ2-5, with 8 nucleotides matching TRBD1. With V trimmed by 10 bases and J by 5 bases, 9 bases remained unmatched. The CDR3 length is 13 residues. Germline V gene data show CDR1 as MNHEY and CDR2 as SVGEGT. CDR3 in amino acids: CAINPGGLETQYF. The CDR3 nucleotides read TGTGCCATCAATCCAGGGGGCTTGGAGACCCAGTACTTC.

This clonotype was counted at least ten times. The chain is built from TRBV20-1 and TRBJ1-2; D remains ambiguous. The germline CDR1 and CDR2 sequences are DFQATT and SNEGSKA (reference sequence). Between the trimmed V and J ends, which lost 7 bases and 5 bases, there was a span of 14 bases. The CDR3 has 12 amino acids. CDR3 residues: CSGKRRGYGYTF. The CDR3 DNA reads TGCAGTGGAAAAAGAAGAGGATATGGCTACACCTTC.

The chain recombines TRBV7-2 with TRBJ2-4, with 7 bases identical to TRBD1. The V gene's germline CDR1 is SGHTA and CDR2 FQGNSA. V shed 2 bases and J 5 bases; nucleotides not matched to a gene: 3. This CDR3 comprises 14 residues. The CDR3 here is CASSLSQGQNIQYF. The CDR3, as DNA: TGTGCCAGCAGCTTATCACAGGGGCAAAACATTCAGTACTTC.

This clonotype was picked up many times. This chain joins TRBV6-2 or TRBV6-3 and TRBJ1-1; D remains unclear. The V end was cut by 0 bases, the J end by 5 bases, with 7 bases between. The germline CDR1 and CDR2 sequences are MNHEY and SVGEGT. The CDR3 totals 13 residues. CDR3 protein: CASSYSEGTEAFF. In DNA, the CDR3 is TGTGCCAGCAGTTACTCTGAAGGAACTGAAGCTTTCTTT.

The chain links TRBV10-3 to TRBJ2-2, with D perhaps being TRBD1 or TRBD2 (6 bases each). Germline V gene sequence: CDR1 ENHRY, CDR2 SYGVKD. Trimming took off 0 bases at V and 7 bases at J, with 15 bases between the two ends. The CDR3 is 16 residues long. CDR3 nucleotide sequence: TGTGCCATCAGTGAGTCAGCCCCGGGGGCGAACGGGGAGCTGTTTTTT. Translating gives CAISESAPGANGELFF.

V is TRBV12-3 or TRBV12-4 and J is TRBJ2-5; TRBD1 or TRBD2 may be the D gene (5 bases each). Trimming pared 4 bases from V and 5 bases from J, leaving 17 bases between. The CDR3 runs 15 residues. DNA of the CDR3: TGTGCCAGCAGTTCTTATGCCGGGACGCAGGAGACCCAGTACTTC. This encodes CASSSYAGTQETQYF.

The chain recombines TRBV29-1 with TRBJ1-1; a weak D match, TRBD1 (5 bases). Germline values: CDR1 SQVTM, CDR2 ANQGSEA. The ends were cut back, 0 bases at V and 0 bases at J, with 8 bases in the middle. CDR3 length: 14 residues. The DNA for the CDR3 is TGCAGCGTTGAAGAGCAGGGTATGAACACTGAAGCTTTCTTT. Translating it yields CSVEEQGMNTEAFF.

In this sample, this clonotype turned up a few times. V and J are TRBV5-1 and TRBJ2-3; 7 bases map to TRBD1. The CDR3 contains 15 residues. Trimming removed 4 bases from V and 2 bases from J; junction bases left unmatched: 7. Germline V gene data show CDR1 as SGHRS and CDR2 as YFSETQ. The CDR3 DNA follows: TGCGCCAGCAGCAAGGCGACAGGGAACACAGATACGCAGTATTTT. Protein: CASSKATGNTDTQYF.

The CDR3 DNA reads as TGTGCCAGCAGCTGGGGACAGGATCACAATGAGCAGTTCTTC. Protein sequence: CASSWGQDHNEQFF. This chain joins TRBV5-6 and TRBJ2-1; TRBD1 matches 8 bases. This CDR3 region has 14 residues. V was pared by 3 bases and J by 5 bases, with 4 bases of the junction left unmatched. The V gene's germline CDR1 is SGHDT and CDR2 YYEEEE.

As concerns this clonotype: One junction end disagrees with the germline gene, perhaps due to a read error. The chain recombines TRBV4-2 with TRBJ2-3; maybe TRBD2 (6 bases). Germline V gene sequence: CDR1 LGHNA, CDR2 YNFKEQ. The CDR3 consists of 13 residues. The CDR3 sequence: CTSSQEASAAQYF. CDR3 DNA sequence: TGTACCAGCAGCCAAGAGGCTAGCGCGGCGCAGTATTTT.

This clonotype was counted ten times or more. V is TRBV10-2 and J is TRBJ1-1; D not certain. Germline V CDR1 and CDR2: WSHSY, SAAADI. The CDR3 runs 12 residues. Trimming stripped 2 bases from V and 4 bases from J, with 5 bases between. In nucleotides, the CDR3 is TGCGCCAGCAGTGAGGTGGGCACTGAAGCTTTCTTT. The encoded protein is CASSEVGTEAFF.

This chain connects TRBV6-2 or TRBV6-3 to TRBJ2-1; 10 nucleotides agree with TRBD2. Germline CDR1 and CDR2: MNHEY and SVGEGT. V lost 6 bases and J lost 5; bases outside the gene matches: 7. This CDR3 is 15 amino acids long. The DNA for the CDR3 is TGTGCCAGCAGCCCCTCCGGACTAGCGGACAATGAGCAGTTCTTC. Residues: CASSPSGLADNEQFF.

This clonotype was seen only a few times. The genes are TRBV15 and TRBJ2-3; D is undetermined. There are 15 residues in the CDR3. The V end lost 0 bases, the J end lost 6 bases, and 13 bases lay between the germline ends. The germline V gene has CDR1 LNHNV and CDR2 YYDKDF (reference sequence). CDR3 nucleotides: TGTGCCACCAGCAGAGAGAGGAGAACTAAGGATACGCAGTATTTT. Translating gives CATSRERRTKDTQYF.

In this sample, this clonotype turned up many times. CDR3 sequence: CASSSALRLEQYF. The CDR3 DNA sequence: TGTGCCAGCAGTTCTGCACTTCGTCTCGAGCAGTACTTC. The chain couples TRBV12-3 or TRBV12-4 to TRBJ2-7; D uncertain. With 4 bases removed from V and 6 bases from J, the gap between germline ends came to 13 bases. This CDR3 has 13 amino acids.

The chain carries TRBV5-1 and TRBJ1-2, with D possibly TRBD1 on 5 matching bases. The V and J ends lost 2 bases and 4 bases respectively, with 27 bases between them. The CDR3 consists of 19 residues. Germline values: CDR1 SGHRS, CDR2 YFSETQ. As DNA, the CDR3 is TGCGCCAGCAGCTTCGCCGGGACCCATGTCGGGGAGGCCATCTATGGCTACACCTTC. Encoded protein: CASSFAGTHVGEAIYGYTF. The entire variable domain, with the rest obtained from reference TRBV5-1 and TRBJ1-2, is as follows: KAGVTQTPRYLIKTRGQQVTLSCSPISGHRSVSWYQQTPGQGLQFLFEYFSETQRNKGNFPGRFSGRQFSNSRSEMNVSTLELGDSALYLCASSFAGTHVGEAIYGYTFGSGTRLTVV.

A remark on this clonotype: This is likely a read error, given that the CDR3 carries no conserved phenylalanine or tryptophan at its end. DNA of the CDR3: TGTGCCAGCAGTCTCTACGGGACTAGCGGGAGGGTAGATACGCAGTATGTT. It is translated as CASSLYGTSGRVDTQYV. J is TRBJ2-3 and V is TRBV12-3 or TRBV12-4; TRBD2 matches 16 bases. V was clipped by 5 bases and J by 5 bases; unmatched bases: 7. This CDR3 spans 17 amino acids.

The chain combines TRBV29-1 with TRBJ2-1; 10 bases line up with TRBD1. Germline CDR1 SQVTM, CDR2 ANQGSEA. This CDR3 has 14 amino acids. With V trimmed by 4 bases and J by 10 bases, 10 bases remained unmatched. CDR3 protein: CSVGTSTGGGEQFF. Here the CDR3 DNA reads TGCAGCGTTGGGACCTCGACAGGGGGCGGGGAGCAGTTCTTC.

J is TRBJ1-2 and V is TRBV6-1, with TRBD1 matching 8 bases. In germline, CDR1 is MNHNS, CDR2 SASEGT. The V gene end was trimmed by 4 bases and the J gene end by 2 bases; junction bases not matched to a gene: 6. The CDR3 is 15 amino acids. This CDR3 reads CASSGTDRGNYGYTF. CDR3 coding DNA: TGTGCCAGCAGTGGGACCGACAGGGGCAACTATGGCTACACCTTC.

The chain employs TRBV2 and TRBJ1-1; D gene uncertain. The CDR3 is 17 residues long. V gave up 7 bases and J gave up 1 base, with 22 bases separating them. CDR1 and CDR2 (germline): SNHLY, FYNNEI. The CDR3 protein is CASIQNVLPPTNTEAFF. CDR3 in DNA: TGTGCCAGCATACAGAATGTTCTTCCCCCCACGAACACTGAAGCTTTCTTT.

This clonotype was counted many times. The CDR3 DNA is TGTGCCAGCAGCCGTACAGGGGGCGGGAGGGATGAGCAGTTCTTC. Amino acid sequence: CASSRTGGGRDEQFF. The V and J genes are TRBV11-2 and TRBJ2-1; D may correspond to TRBD1 or TRBD2 (9 bases each). Trimming took off 5 bases at V and 8 bases at J, with 19 bases between the two ends. Germline V gene lookup returns CDR1 SGHAT and CDR2 FQNNGV. The CDR3 runs 15 residues.

The chain couples TRBV5-1 to TRBJ2-2; D is undetermined. Trimming cost V 4 bases and J 5 bases, with 9 bases left between them. Germline loops: CDR1 SGHRS, CDR2 YFSETQ. The CDR3 contains 13 residues. The CDR3 region is CASSVRSTGELFF. The CDR3, as DNA: TGCGCCAGCAGCGTCAGGTCTACCGGGGAGCTGTTTTTT.

In this sample, this clonotype turned up many times. The chain links TRBV29-1 to TRBJ2-1, with D possibly TRBD2 on 6 matching bases. From germline, CDR1 is SQVTM and CDR2 ANQGSEA. Trimming removed 7 bases from V and 5 bases from J, with 18 bases in between. The CDR3 length is 14 residues. CDR3 protein: CSGLGGAGNNEQFF. As DNA, the CDR3 is TGCAGCGGGCTGGGGGGAGCGGGTAACAATGAGCAGTTCTTC.

In its sample, this clonotype was seen once. One end of the junction is discordant with germline, which a read error may explain. The genes are TRBV28 and TRBJ1-2; D is undetermined. The germline gives CDR1 MDHEN, CDR2 SYDVKM. The CDR3 runs 15 residues. Here the CDR3 DNA reads TGTGCCAGCAGTTTATTCCCCAGCACCAACTATGGCTACAGCTTC. Translating it yields CASSLFPSTNYGYSF.

In its sample, this clonotype was seen many times. The CDR3, as DNA: TGTGCCAGCAGTGAATTCGGAGTGGGAATCCACGAGCAGTACTTC. It translates to CASSEFGVGIHEQYF. V and J are TRBV25-1 and TRBJ2-7, with D hard to call. The CDR3 runs to 15 residues. Looked up from germline, CDR1 is MGHDK and CDR2 is SYGVNS. V was cut by 1 base and J by 5 bases, with 15 bases left in between.

V is TRBV27 and J is TRBJ2-1; no clear D. Looked up from germline, CDR1 is MNHEY and CDR2 is SMNVEV (reference sequence). The CDR3 consists of 12 residues. Trimming left V 9 bases short and J 0 bases short, with 6 bases between. CDR3 protein: CARTISYNEQFF. The CDR3 region has the DNA TGTGCCAGGACCATCTCCTACAATGAGCAGTTCTTC.